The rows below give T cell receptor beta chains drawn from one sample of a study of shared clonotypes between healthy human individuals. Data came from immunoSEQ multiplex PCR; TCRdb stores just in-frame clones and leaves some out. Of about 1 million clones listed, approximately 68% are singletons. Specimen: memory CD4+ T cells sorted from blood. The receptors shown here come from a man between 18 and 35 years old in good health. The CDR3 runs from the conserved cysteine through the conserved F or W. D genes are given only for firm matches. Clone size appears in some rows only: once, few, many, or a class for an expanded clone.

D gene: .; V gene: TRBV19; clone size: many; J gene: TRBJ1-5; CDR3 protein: CASTSDGYDQPQHF; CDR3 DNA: TGTGCCAGTACCTCGGACGGATATGATCAGCCCCAGCATTTT
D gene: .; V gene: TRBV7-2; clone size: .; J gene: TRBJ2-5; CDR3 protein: CASSWGQETQYF; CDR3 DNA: TGTGCCAGCAGCTGGGGTCAAGAGACCCAGTACTTC
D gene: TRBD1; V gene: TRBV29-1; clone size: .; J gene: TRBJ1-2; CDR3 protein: CSVRTGTNYGYTF; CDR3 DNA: TGCAGCGTAAGGACAGGGACTAACTATGGCTACACCTTC
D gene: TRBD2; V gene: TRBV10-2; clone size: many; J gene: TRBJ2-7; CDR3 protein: CASRPQLAGGLYEQYF; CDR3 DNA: TGCGCCAGCAGACCCCAGCTAGCGGGAGGACTCTACGAGCAGTACTTC
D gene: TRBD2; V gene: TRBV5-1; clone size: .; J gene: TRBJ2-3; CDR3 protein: CASSLALAGGDTQYF; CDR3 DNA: TGCGCCAGCAGCTTGGCACTAGCGGGGGGAGATACGCAGTATTTT
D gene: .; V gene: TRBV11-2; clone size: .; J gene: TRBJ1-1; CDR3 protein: CASSLSALEAFF; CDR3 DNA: TGTGCCAGCAGCTTAAGCGCCTTGGAAGCTTTCTTT
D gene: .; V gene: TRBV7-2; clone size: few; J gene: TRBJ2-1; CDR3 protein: CASSLAWSSYNEQFF; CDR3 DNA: TGTGCCAGCAGCTTAGCGTGGAGCTCCTACAATGAGCAGTTCTTC
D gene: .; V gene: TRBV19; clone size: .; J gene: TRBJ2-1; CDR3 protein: CASSIGQPNEQFF; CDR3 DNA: TGTGCCAGTAGTATAGGTCAGCCGAATGAGCAGTTCTTC
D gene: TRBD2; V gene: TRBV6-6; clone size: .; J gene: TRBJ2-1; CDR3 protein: CATSGGGNEQFF; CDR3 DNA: TGTGCCACCTCCGGCGGGGGCAATGAGCAGTTCTTC
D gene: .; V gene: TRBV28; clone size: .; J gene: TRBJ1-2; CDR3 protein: CASKGGKANYGYTF; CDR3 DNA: TGTGCCAGCAAGGGGGGAAAAGCTAACTATGGCTACACCTTC
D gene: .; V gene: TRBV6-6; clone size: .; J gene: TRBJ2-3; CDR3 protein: CASTPSEARSQYF; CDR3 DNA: TGTGCCAGCACCCCATCGGAGGCACGGTCACAGTATTTT
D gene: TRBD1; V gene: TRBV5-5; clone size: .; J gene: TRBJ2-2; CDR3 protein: CASSFQGPGQGSRELFF; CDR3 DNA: TGTGCCAGCAGTTTCCAGGGCCCGGGACAGGGAAGCCGGGAGCTGTTTTTT
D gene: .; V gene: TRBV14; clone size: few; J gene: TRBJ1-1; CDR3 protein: CASSQVSEAFF; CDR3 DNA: TGTGCCAGCAGCCAAGTCTCTGAAGCTTTCTTT
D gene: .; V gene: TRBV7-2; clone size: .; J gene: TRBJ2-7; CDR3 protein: CASSLAADILYEQYF; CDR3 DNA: TGTGCCAGCAGCTTAGCTGCGGACATACTCTACGAGCAGTACTTC
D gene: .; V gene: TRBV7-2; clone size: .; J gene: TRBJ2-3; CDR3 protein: CASRLQGTLGTDTQYF; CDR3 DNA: TGTGCCAGCAGATTACAGGGAACTCTTGGCACAGATACGCAGTATTTT
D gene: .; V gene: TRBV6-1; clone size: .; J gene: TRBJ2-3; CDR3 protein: CASSEAKIRSTDTQYF; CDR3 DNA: TGTGCCAGCAGTGAAGCGAAGATTAGGAGCACAGATACGCAGTATTTT
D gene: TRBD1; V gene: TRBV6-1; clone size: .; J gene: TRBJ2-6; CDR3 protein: CASSEGQGANVLTF; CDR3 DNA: TGTGCCAGCAGTGAGGGACAGGGGGCCAACGTCCTGACTTTC